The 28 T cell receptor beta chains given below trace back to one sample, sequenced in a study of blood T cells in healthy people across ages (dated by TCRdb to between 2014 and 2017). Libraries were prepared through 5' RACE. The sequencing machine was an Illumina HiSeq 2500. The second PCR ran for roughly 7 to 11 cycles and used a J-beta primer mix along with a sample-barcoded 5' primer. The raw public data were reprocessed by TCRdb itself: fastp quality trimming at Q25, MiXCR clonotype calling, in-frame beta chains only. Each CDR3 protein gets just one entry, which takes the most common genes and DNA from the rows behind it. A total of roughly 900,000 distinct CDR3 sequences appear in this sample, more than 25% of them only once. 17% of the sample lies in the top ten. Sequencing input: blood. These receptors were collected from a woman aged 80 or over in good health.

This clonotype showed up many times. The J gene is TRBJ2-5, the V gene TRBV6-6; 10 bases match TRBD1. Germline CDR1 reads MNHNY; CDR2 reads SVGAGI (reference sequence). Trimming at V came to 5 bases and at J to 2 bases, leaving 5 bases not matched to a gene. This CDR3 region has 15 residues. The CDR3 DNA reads TGTGCCAGCAGTGGGCCGGGACAGGGGCAAGAGACCCAGTACTTC. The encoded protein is CASSGPGQGQETQYF.

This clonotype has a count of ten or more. This CDR3 is CASSLGGGPEVYEQYF. In DNA, the CDR3 is TGTGCCAGCAGCTTAGGCGGGGGGCCCGAGGTATACGAGCAGTACTTC. The rearrangement joins TRBV7-2 to TRBJ2-7, with TRBD2 matching 8 bases. J lost 4 bases, V lost 1 base, and 9 bases had no gene match. The CDR3 consists of 16 residues. Looked up from germline, CDR1 is SGHTA and CDR2 is FQGNSA.

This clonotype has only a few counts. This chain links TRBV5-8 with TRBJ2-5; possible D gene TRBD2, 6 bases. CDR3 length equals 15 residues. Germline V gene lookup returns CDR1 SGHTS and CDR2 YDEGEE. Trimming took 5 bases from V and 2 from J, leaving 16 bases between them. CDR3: CASSPEGLHQETQYF. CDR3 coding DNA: TGTGCCAGCAGTCCGGAGGGACTCCATCAAGAGACCCAGTACTTC. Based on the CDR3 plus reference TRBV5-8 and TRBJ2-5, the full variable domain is EAGVTQSPTHLIKTRGQQATLRCSPISGHTSVYWYQQALGLGLQFLLWYDEGEERNRGNFPPRFSGRQFPNYSSELNVNALELEDSALYLCASSPEGLHQETQYFGPGTRLLVL.

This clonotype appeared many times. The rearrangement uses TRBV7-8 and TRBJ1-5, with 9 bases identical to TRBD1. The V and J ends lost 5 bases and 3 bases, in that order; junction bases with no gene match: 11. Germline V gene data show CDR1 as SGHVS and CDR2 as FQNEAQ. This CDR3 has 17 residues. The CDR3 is CASSPEGRDRVNQPQHF. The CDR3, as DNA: TGTGCCAGCAGCCCAGAGGGCCGGGACAGGGTCAATCAGCCCCAGCATTTT.

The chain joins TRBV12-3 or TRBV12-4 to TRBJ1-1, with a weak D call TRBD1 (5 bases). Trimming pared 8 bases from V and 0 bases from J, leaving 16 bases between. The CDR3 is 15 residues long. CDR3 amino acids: CASSQGERMNTEAFF. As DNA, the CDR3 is TGTGCCAGCTCGCAAGGGGAACGGATGAACACTGAAGCTTTCTTT.

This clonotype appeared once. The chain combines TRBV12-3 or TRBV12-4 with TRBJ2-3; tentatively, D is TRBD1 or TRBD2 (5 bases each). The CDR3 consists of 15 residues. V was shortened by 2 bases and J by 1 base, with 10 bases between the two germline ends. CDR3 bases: TGTGCCAGCAGTTTAAGGGGAGTATGCACAGATACGCAGTATTTT. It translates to CASSLRGVCTDTQYF.

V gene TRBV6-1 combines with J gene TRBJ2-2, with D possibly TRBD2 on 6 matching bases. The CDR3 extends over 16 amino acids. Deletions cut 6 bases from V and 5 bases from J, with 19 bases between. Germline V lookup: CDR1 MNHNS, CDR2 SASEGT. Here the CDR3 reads CASSVGLEGGTGELFF. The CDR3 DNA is TGTGCCAGCAGCGTGGGTTTGGAGGGAGGTACCGGGGAGCTGTTTTTT.

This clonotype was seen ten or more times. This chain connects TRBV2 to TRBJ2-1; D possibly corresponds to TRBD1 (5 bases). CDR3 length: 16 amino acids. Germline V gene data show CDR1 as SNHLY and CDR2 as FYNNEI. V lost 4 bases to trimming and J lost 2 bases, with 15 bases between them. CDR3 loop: CASSVPQGNPYNEQFF. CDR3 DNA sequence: TGTGCCAGCAGTGTACCCCAGGGAAACCCCTACAATGAGCAGTTCTTC.

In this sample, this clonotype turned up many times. The DNA for the CDR3 is TGTGCCAGCAGGACCCCGAGGGGGCCCCTCACAGATACGCAGTATTTT. Its protein product is CASRTPRGPLTDTQYF. The chain links TRBV6-2 or TRBV6-3 to TRBJ2-3; 7 nucleotides line up with TRBD1. Trimming removed 6 bases from V and 2 bases from J; junction bases left unmatched: 11. Germline values: CDR1 MNHEY, CDR2 SVGEGT. CDR3 length equals 16 residues.

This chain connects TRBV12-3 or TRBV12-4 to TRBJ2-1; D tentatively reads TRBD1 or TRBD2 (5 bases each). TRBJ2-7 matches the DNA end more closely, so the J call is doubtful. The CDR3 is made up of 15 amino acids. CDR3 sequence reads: CASSFWGKSYNEQYF. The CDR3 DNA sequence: TGTGCCAGCAGTTTTTGGGGGAAGTCCTACAATGAGCAGTACTTC.

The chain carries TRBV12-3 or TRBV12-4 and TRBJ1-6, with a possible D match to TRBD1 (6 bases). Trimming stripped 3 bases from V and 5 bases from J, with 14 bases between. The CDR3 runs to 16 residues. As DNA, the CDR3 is TGTGCCAGCAGTTTTGCGGGGCAGGGGAATAATTCACCCCTCCACTTT. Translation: CASSFAGQGNNSPLHF.

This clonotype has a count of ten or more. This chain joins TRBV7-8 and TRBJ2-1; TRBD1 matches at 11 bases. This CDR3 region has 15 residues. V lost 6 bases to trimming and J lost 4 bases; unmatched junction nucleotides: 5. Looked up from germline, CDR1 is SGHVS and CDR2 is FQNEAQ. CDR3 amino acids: CASRGGQGGYNEQFF. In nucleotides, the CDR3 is TGTGCCAGCAGGGGGGGACAGGGGGGGTACAATGAGCAGTTCTTC.

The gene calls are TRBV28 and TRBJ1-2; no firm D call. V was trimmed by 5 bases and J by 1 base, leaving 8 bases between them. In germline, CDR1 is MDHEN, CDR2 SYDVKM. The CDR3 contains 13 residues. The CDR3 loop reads CASSTSDNYGYTF. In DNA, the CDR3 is TGTGCCAGCAGTACTTCAGATAACTATGGCTACACCTTC.

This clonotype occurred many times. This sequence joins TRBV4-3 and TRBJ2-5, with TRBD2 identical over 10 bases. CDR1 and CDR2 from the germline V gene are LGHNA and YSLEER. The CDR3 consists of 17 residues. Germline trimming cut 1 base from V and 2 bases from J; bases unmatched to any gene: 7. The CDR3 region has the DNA TGCGCCAGCAGCCAAGCCCCAGCGGGGGGGGCTCAAGAGACCCAGTACTTC. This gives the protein CASSQAPAGGAQETQYF.

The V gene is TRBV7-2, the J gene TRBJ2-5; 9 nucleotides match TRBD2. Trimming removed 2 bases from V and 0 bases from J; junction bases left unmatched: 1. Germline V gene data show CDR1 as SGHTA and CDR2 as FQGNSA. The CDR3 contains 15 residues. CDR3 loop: CASSLLAGNQETQYF. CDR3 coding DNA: TGTGCCAGCAGCTTACTAGCGGGGAACCAAGAGACCCAGTACTTC.

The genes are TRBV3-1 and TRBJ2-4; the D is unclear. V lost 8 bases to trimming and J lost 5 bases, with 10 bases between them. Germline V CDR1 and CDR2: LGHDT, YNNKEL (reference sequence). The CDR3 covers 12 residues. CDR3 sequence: CASPHSQNIQYF. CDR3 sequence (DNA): TGTGCCAGCCCCCACAGTCAAAACATTCAGTACTTC.

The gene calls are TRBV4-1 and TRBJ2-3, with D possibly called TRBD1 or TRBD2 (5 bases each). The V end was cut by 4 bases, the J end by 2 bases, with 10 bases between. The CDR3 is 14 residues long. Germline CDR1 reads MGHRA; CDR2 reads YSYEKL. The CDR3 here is CASSPVGTTDTQYF. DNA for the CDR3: TGCGCCAGCAGCCCCGTAGGGACCACAGATACGCAGTATTTT.

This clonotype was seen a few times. CDR3 region: CASSRSSGQQETQYF. The CDR3 DNA reads TGCGCCAGCAGCCGGAGCAGTGGACAGCAAGAGACCCAGTACTTC. This sequence joins TRBV4-1 and TRBJ2-4; weak D call: TRBD1 (6 bases). The DNA end favors TRBJ2-5, so the J call may be wrong. The CDR3 totals 15 residues. Germline-derived CDR1 and CDR2 are MGHRA and YSYEKL.

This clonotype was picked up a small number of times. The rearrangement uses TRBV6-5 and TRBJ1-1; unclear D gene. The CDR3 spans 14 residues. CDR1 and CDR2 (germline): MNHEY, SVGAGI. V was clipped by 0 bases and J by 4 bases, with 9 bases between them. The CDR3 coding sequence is TGTGCCAGCAGTTACTCAAAGGGTTTCACTGAAGCTTTCTTT. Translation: CASSYSKGFTEAFF.

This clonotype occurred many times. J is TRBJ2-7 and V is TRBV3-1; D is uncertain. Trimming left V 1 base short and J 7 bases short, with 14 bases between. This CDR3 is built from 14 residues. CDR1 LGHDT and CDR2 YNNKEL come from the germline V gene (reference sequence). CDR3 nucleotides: TGTGCCAGCAGCCAAGGGCGTCGGACGTTGGAGCAGTACTTC. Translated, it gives CASSQGRRTLEQYF.

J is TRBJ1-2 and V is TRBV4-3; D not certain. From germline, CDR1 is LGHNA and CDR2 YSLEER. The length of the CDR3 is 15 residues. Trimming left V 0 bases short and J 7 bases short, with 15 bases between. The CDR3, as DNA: TGCGCCAGCAGCCAAGATACGTACTCCTATTCTGGCTACACCTTC. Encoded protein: CASSQDTYSYSGYTF.

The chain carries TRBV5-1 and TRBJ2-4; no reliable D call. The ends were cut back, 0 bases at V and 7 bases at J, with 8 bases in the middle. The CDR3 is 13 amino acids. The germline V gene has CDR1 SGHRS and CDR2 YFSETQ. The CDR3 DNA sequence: TGCGCCAGCAGCTTGGCTACAGTTAACATTCAGTACTTC. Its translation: CASSLATVNIQYF.

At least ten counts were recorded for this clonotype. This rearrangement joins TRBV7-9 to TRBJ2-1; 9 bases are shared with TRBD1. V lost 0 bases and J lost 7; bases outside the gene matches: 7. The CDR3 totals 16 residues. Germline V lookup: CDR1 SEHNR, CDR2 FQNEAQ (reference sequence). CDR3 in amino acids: CASSLAGTGGWNEQFF. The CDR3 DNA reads TGTGCCAGCAGCTTAGCGGGAACAGGGGGCTGGAATGAGCAGTTCTTC.

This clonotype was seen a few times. CDR3 sequence (DNA): TGTGCCAGCAGCCAGCTCCGGGTCACAGATACGCAGTATTTT. Translation gives CASSQLRVTDTQYF. The rearrangement joins TRBV14 to TRBJ2-3; no clear D. The length of the CDR3 is 14 residues. CDR1 is SGHDN and CDR2 is FVKESK in the germline V gene. Trimming took 3 bases from V and 2 from J, leaving 9 bases between them.

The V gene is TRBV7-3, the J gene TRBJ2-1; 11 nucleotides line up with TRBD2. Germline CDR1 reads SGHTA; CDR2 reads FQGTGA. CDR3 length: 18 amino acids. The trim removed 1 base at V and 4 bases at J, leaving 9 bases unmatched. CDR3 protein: CASSLNMPIAGGYNEQFF. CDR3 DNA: TGTGCCAGCAGCTTAAATATGCCGATAGCGGGGGGGTACAATGAGCAGTTCTTC.

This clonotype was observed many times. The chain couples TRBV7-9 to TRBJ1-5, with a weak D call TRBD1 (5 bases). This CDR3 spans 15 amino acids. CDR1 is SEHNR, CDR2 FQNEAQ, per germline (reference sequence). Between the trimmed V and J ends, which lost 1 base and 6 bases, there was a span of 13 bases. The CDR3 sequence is CASSLDGTPGQPQHF. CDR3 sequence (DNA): TGTGCCAGCAGCTTAGACGGGACTCCAGGTCAGCCCCAGCATTTT.

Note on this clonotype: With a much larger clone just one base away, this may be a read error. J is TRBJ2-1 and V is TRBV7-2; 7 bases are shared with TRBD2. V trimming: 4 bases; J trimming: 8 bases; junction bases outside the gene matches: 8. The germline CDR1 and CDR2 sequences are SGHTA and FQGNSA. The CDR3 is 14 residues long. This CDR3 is CASSCVGGRDEQFF. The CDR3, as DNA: TGTGCCAGCAGCTGTGTCGGAGGGAGGGATGAGCAGTTCTTC.

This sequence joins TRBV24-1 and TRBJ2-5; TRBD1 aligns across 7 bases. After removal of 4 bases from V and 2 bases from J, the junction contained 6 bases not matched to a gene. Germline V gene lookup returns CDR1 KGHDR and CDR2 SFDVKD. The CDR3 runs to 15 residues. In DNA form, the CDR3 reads TGTGCCACCAGTGACCCGACAGGGAAACAAGAGACCCAGTACTTC. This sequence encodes CATSDPTGKQETQYF.